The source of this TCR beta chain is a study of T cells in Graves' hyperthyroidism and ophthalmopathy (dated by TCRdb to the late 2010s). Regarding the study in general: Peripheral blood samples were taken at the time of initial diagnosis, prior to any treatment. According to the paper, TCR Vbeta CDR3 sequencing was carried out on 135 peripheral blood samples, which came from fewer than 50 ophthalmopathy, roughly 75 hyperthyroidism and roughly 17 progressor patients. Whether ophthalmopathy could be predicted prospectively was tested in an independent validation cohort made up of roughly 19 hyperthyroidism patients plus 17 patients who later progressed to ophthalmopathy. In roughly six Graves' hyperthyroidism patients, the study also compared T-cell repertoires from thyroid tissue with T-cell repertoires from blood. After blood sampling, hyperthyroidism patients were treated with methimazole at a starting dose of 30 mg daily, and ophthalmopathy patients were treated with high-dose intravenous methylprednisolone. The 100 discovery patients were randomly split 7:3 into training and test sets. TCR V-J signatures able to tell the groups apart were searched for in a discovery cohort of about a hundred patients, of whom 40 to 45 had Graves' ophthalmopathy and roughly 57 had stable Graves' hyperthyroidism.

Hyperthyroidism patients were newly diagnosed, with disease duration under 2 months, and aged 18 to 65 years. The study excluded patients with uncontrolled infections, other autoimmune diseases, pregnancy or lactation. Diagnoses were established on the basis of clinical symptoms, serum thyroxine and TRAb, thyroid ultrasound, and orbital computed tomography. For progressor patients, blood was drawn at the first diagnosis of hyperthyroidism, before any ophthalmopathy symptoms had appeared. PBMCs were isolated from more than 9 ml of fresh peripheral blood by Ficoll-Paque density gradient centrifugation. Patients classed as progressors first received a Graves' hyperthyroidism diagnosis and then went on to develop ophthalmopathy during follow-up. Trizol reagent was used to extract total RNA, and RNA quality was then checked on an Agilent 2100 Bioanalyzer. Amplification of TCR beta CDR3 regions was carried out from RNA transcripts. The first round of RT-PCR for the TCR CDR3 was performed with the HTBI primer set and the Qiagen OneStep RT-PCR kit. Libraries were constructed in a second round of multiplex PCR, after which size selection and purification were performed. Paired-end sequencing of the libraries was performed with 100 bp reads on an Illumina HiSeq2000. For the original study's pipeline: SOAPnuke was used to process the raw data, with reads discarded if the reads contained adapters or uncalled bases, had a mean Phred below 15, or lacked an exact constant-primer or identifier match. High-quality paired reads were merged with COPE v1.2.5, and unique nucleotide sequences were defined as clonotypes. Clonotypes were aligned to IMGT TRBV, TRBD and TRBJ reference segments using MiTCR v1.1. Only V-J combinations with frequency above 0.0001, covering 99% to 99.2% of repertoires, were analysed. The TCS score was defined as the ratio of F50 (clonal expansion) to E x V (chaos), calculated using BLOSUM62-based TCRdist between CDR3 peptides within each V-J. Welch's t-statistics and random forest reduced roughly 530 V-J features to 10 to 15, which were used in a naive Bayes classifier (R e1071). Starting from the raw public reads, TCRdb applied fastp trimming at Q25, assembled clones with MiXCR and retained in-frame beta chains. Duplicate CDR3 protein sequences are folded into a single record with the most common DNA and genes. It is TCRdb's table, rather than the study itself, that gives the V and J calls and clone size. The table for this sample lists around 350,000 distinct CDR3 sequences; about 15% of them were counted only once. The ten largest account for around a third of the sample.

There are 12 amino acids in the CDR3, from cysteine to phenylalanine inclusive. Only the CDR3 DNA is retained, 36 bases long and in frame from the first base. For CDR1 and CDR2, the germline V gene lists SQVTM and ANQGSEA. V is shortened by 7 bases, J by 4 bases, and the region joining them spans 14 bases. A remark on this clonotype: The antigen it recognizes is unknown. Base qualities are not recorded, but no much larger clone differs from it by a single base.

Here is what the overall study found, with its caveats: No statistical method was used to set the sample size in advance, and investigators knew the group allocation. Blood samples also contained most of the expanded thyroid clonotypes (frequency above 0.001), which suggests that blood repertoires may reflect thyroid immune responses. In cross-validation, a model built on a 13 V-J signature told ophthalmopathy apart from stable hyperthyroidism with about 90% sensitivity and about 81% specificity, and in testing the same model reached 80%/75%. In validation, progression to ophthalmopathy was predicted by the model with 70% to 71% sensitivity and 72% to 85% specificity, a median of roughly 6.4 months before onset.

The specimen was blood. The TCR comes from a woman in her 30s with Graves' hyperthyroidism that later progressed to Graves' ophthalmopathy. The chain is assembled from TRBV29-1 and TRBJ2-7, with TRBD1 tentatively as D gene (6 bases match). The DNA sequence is TGCAGCGCCCGGACAGACGCGTACGAGCAGTACTTC. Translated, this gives CSARTDAYEQYF.